Following are 21 T cell receptor beta chains from one sample sequenced in a study of blood T cell repertoires in COVID-19. Sequencing was performed with immunoSEQ multiplex PCR; in TCRdb, only in-frame clones are kept and a portion is missing. This table has 230,000 or so clones, roughly 84% appearing once. The sequencing sample was made of peripheral blood. The receptors shown here come from a man younger than 45 with active or convalescent COVID-19.

This clone was found a few times. The chain combines TRBV4-2 with TRBJ1-5; 7 bases line up with TRBD1. With 0 bases clipped from V and 7 bases from J, the junction kept 6 bases outside the gene matches. Germline loops: CDR1 LGHNA, CDR2 YNFKEQ. This CDR3 is built from 15 residues. The CDR3 DNA reads as TGTGCCAGCAGCCAAGAAATTACAGGGGTCCAGCCCCAGCATTTT. It is translated as CASSQEITGVQPQHF.

The chain has TRBV3-1 (or the pseudogene TRBV3-2) and TRBJ2-1; 9 positions agree with TRBD1. V lost 0 bases and J lost 7; bases outside the gene matches: 7. Germline-derived CDR1 and CDR2 are LGHDT and YNNKEL (reference sequence). CDR3 length: 16 residues. The CDR3 nucleotides read TGTGCCAGCAGCCAAGATCCAGGACAGGGGCGAAATGAGCAGTTCTTC. Protein: CASSQDPGQGRNEQFF.

V and J are TRBV4-1 and TRBJ1-6; D uncertain. CDR3 size: 13 residues. V was pared by 1 base and J by 12 bases, with 10 bases between. Germline V lookup: CDR1 MGHRA, CDR2 YSYEKL. The CDR3 DNA reads TGCGCCAGCAGCCAAGTTGAGGTGGGACCCCTCCACTTT. Encoded protein: CASSQVEVGPLHF.

V is TRBV28 and J is TRBJ1-1, with D maybe TRBD1 (5 bases). From germline, CDR1 is MDHEN and CDR2 SYDVKM. The CDR3 extends over 16 amino acids. Trimming took 4 bases from V and 5 from J, leaving 20 bases between them. This CDR3 is CASSSPSDKIRTEAFF. The CDR3 DNA reads TGTGCCAGCAGTTCCCCCTCGGACAAAATCCGAACTGAAGCTTTCTTT.

The chain joins TRBV7-8 to TRBJ1-5, with 8 bases matching TRBD1. The CDR3 extends over 15 amino acids. Germline V lookup: CDR1 SGHVS, CDR2 FQNEAQ. V was pared by 5 bases and J by 6 bases, with 9 bases of the junction left unmatched. The CDR3 loop is CASSVEQGAGQPQHF. CDR3 bases: TGTGCCAGCAGCGTCGAGCAGGGGGCCGGTCAGCCCCAGCATTTT.

The V and J genes are TRBV9 and TRBJ1-4, with unresolved D. Between the trimmed V and J ends, which lost 2 bases and 5 bases, there was a span of 16 bases. This CDR3 has 16 amino acids. The germline V gene encodes CDR1 SGDLS and CDR2 YYNGEE. The CDR3 here is CASSVYSGQHNEKLFF. The CDR3 DNA reads as TGTGCCAGCAGCGTGTACTCAGGCCAACACAATGAAAAACTGTTTTTT.

The V gene is TRBV2, the J gene TRBJ2-7; tentatively, D is TRBD2 (5 bases). The V and J ends lost 8 bases and 2 bases respectively, with 16 bases between them. The germline V gene encodes CDR1 SNHLY and CDR2 FYNNEI. This CDR3 region has 14 residues. CDR3 bases: TGTGCCAGCGGAACCTCTAGAGGGCCCTACGAGCAGTACTTC. It specifies CASGTSRGPYEQYF. Drawing the rest from reference TRBV2 and TRBJ2-7, the complete variable domain is EPEVTQTPSHQVTQMGQEVILRCVPISNHLYFYWYRQILGQKVEFLVSFYNNEISEKSEIFDDQFSVERPDGSNFTLKIRSTKLEDSAMYFCASGTSRGPYEQYFGPGTRLTVT.

V gene TRBV19 combines with J gene TRBJ2-1; D not certain. V was pared by 5 bases and J by 6 bases, with 11 bases between. The CDR3 totals 13 residues. Germline V lookup: CDR1 LNHDA, CDR2 SQIVND (reference sequence). CDR3 in amino acids: CASSSSTRNEQFF. CDR3 bases: TGTGCCAGTAGTTCCTCGACACGCAATGAGCAGTTCTTC.

This clone was detected once. V and J are TRBV28 and TRBJ1-5; D is possibly TRBD1 (6 bases). The CDR3 has 14 amino acids. Between the trimmed V and J ends, which lost 3 bases and 5 bases, there was a span of 11 bases. CDR1 and CDR2 (germline): MDHEN, SYDVKM. Written as DNA, the CDR3 is TGTGCCAGCAGTTTCCGGACAGTTGATCAGCCCCAGCATTTT. As protein: CASSFRTVDQPQHF.

This rearrangement joins TRBV4-1 to TRBJ1-2; D might be TRBD1 (6 bases). V was trimmed by 0 bases and J by 4 bases, leaving 18 bases between them. CDR1 and CDR2 (germline): MGHRA, YSYEKL. The CDR3 is made up of 17 amino acids. The chain's CDR3 is CASSQEDRGWEVYGYTF. The CDR3 DNA is TGCGCCAGCAGCCAAGAAGATAGGGGGTGGGAAGTCTATGGCTACACCTTC.

This clone has more than one count but fewer than ten. The rearrangement links TRBV6-4 to TRBJ1-1; TRBD1 might be the D (6 bases). Trimming pared 7 bases from V and 5 bases from J, leaving 14 bases between. Looked up from germline, CDR1 is MRHNA and CDR2 is SNTAGT. The CDR3 spans 13 residues. CDR3 DNA: TGTGCCAGCAAAAAAGGAAGGGGGACTGAAGCTTTCTTT. Translation gives CASKKGRGTEAFF.

V usage is TRBV27 and J usage is TRBJ1-2, with 7 bases that match TRBD1. The CDR3 runs 15 residues. Per germline, CDR1 MNHEY and CDR2 SMNVEV (reference sequence). With 6 bases clipped from V and 6 bases from J, the junction kept 13 bases outside the gene matches. Written as DNA, the CDR3 is TGTGCCAGCAGCGACCTAAAACAGGGGACAGATGGCTACACCTTC. This gives the protein CASSDLKQGTDGYTF.

V and J are TRBV5-4 and TRBJ2-3, with TRBD2 matching 13 bases. Unmatched junction bases numbered 8, after V lost 4 bases and J lost 0 bases. The germline CDR1 and CDR2 sequences are SGHNT and YYREEE (reference sequence). CDR3 length: 18 residues. The chain's CDR3 is CASSGGTSGTLSTDTQYF. As DNA, the CDR3 is TGTGCCAGCAGCGGGGGGACTAGCGGGACTCTGAGCACAGATACGCAGTATTTT.

The chain couples TRBV28 to TRBJ2-3; 7 bases match TRBD2. Germline assignment: CDR1 MDHEN and CDR2 SYDVKM. This CDR3 has 11 residues. The V segment lost 8 bases and the J segment 8 bases; nucleotides outside the gene matches: 4. The CDR3 coding sequence is TGTGCCAGCGGGGGGGGGAGTACGCAGTATTTT. Translating gives CASGGGSTQYF.

The V call is TRBV5-1, the J call TRBJ2-3; no firm D call. Germline loops: CDR1 SGHRS, CDR2 YFSETQ. CDR3 length: 11 amino acids. Trimming cost V 2 bases and J 6 bases, with 4 bases left between them. For the CDR3, the DNA is TGCGCCAGCAGCTTCCGGGATACGCAGTATTTT. This gives the protein CASSFRDTQYF. Using reference TRBV5-1 and TRBJ2-3 for the parts outside the CDR3, the full variable domain is KAGVTQTPRYLIKTRGQQVTLSCSPISGHRSVSWYQQTPGQGLQFLFEYFSETQRNKGNFPGRFSGRQFSNSRSEMNVSTLELGDSALYLCASSFRDTQYFGPGTRLTVL.

The genes are TRBV7-9 and TRBJ1-5, with TRBD1 matching over 8 bases. Per the germline V gene, CDR1 is SEHNR and CDR2 is FQNEAQ (reference sequence). The V and J ends lost 1 base and 6 bases, in that order; junction bases with no gene match: 8. This CDR3 region has 16 residues. The DNA for the CDR3 is TGTGCCAGCAGCTTAGTGGGCAGGGGGCTCAGTCAGCCCCAGCATTTT. Its protein product is CASSLVGRGLSQPQHF.

V and J are TRBV6-5 and TRBJ2-7, with a possible D match to TRBD2 (6 bases). Germline V gives CDR1 MNHEY, CDR2 SVGAGI. CDR3 length equals 11 residues. Trimming pared 5 bases from V and 10 bases from J, leaving 12 bases between. The CDR3 region has the DNA TGTGCCAGCAGTACGGACTATACCCAGTACTTC. Its protein is CASSTDYTQYF.

This clone showed up just once. The chain recombines TRBV3-1 (or the pseudogene TRBV3-2) with TRBJ1-2; D is possibly TRBD1 (6 bases). CDR1 and CDR2 (germline): LGHDT, YNNKEL (reference sequence). CDR3 length equals 15 residues. V dropped 1 base and J dropped 1 base, with 10 bases sitting between them. CDR3 protein: CASSQAGTHNYGYTF. CDR3 DNA sequence: TGTGCCAGCAGCCAAGCCGGGACACATAACTATGGCTACACCTTC.

CDR3 bases: TGTGCCAGCAACCGGGACAGGGGCACAGATACGCAGTATTTT. It is translated as CASNRDRGTDTQYF. The rearrangement joins TRBV6-5 to TRBJ2-3, with TRBD1 matching 9 bases. The CDR3 is made up of 14 amino acids. V shed 7 bases, J shed 1 base, and the junction held 3 bases outside the gene matches. Germline V gene data show CDR1 as MNHEY and CDR2 as SVGAGI.

The V and J genes are TRBV28 and TRBJ2-7; tentatively, D is TRBD1 (6 bases). V lost 2 bases to trimming and J lost 2 bases, with 10 bases between them. The CDR3 has 14 residues. CDR1 is MDHEN, CDR2 SYDVKM, per germline. CDR3 DNA: TGTGCCAGCAGTTTAGCAGGGGTCGCCTACGAGCAGTACTTC. This codes for CASSLAGVAYEQYF.

The chain employs TRBV6-5 and TRBJ2-7; weak D call: TRBD1 (7 bases). V shed 0 bases and J shed 3 bases, with 12 bases lying between them. The germline CDR1 and CDR2 sequences are MNHEY and SVGAGI. CDR3 size: 15 residues. This CDR3 is CASSYSSQGGYEQYF. CDR3 sequence (DNA): TGTGCCAGCAGTTACTCGAGCCAGGGGGGCTACGAGCAGTACTTC.